This T cell receptor beta chain was identified during a study of blood T cell repertoires in COVID-19. Across the study: PBMCs, B-cell-depleted T cells, or T cells were the source of the cDNA or gDNA that made up the material.

V lost 2 bases, J lost 5 bases, and 12 bases lay in between. The germline gives CDR1 MRHNA, CDR2 SNTAGT. The CDR3 sequence is 14 residues long. This study enrolled people aged 18 to 89 from approximately 24 US geographic areas. Categorization into cohorts depended on clinical history that participants reported. Profiling relied on immunoSEQ multiplex PCR, and the TCRdb table lists in-frame clones only, not all of them. The sample holds about 250,000 clones, 80% to 90% seen once. The V call is TRBV6-4, the J call TRBJ1-1; no reliable D call. The material sequenced was PBMCs or T cells enriched from blood (not recorded which). This TCR came from a woman aged 18-29 years who had recovered from COVID-19. CDR3 sequence: CASSDRFAGTEAFF. CDR3 DNA: TGTGCCAGCAGTGACAGATTTGCCGGGACTGAAGCTTTCTTT.